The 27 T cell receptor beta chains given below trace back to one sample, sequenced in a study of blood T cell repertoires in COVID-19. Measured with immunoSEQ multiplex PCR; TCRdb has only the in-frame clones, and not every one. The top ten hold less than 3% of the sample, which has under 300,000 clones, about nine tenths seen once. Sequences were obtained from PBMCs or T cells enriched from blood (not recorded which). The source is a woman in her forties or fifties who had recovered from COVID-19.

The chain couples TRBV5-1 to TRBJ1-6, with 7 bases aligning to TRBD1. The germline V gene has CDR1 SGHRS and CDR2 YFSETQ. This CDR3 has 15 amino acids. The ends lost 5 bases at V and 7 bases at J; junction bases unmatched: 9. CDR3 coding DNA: TGCGCCAGCAGACCCAAGGGGGCAGAGAATTCACCCCTCCACTTT. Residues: CASRPKGAENSPLHF.

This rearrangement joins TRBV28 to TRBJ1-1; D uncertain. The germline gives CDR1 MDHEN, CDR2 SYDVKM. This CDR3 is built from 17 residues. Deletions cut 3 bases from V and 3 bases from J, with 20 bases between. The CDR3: CASSFRNLGRWDTEAFF. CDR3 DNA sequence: TGTGCCAGCAGTTTCCGCAATTTGGGGAGGTGGGACACTGAAGCTTTCTTT.

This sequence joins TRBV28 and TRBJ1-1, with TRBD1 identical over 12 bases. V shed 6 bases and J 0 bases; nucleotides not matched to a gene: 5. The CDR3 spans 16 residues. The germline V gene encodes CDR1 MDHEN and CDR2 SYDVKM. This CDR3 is CASRGQGAGMNTEAFF. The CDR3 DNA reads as TGTGCCAGCAGGGGACAGGGGGCCGGAATGAACACTGAAGCTTTCTTT.

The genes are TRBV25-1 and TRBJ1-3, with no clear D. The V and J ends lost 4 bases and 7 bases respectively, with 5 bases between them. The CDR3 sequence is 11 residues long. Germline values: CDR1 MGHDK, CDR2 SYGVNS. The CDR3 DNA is TGTGCCAGCAGTGTCGGGAACACCATATATTTT. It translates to CASSVGNTIYF.

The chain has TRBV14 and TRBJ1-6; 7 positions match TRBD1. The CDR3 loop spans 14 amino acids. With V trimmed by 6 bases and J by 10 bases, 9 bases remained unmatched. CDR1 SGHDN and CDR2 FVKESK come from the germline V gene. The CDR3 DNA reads TGTGCCAGCAGGTCGACAGGGATGTTATCACCCCTCCACTTT. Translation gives CASRSTGMLSPLHF.

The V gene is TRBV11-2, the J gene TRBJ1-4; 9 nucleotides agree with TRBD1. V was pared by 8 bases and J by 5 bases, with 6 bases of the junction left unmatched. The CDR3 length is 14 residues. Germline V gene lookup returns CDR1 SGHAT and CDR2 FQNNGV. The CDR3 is CASGRTGANEKLFF. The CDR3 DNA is TGTGCCAGCGGAAGGACAGGGGCGAATGAAAAACTGTTTTTT. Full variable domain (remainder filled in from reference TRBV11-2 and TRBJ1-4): EAGVAQSPRYKIIEKRQSVAFWCNPISGHATLYWYQQILGQGPKLLIQFQNNGVVDDSQLPKDRFSAERLKGVDSTLKIQPAKLEDSAVYLCASGRTGANEKLFFGSGTQLSVL.

The chain's CDR3 is CASSGHRAAGELFF. CDR3 in DNA: TGTGCCAGCAGCGGACATCGTGCCGCCGGGGAGCTGTTTTTT. V is TRBV6-5 and J is TRBJ2-2; TRBD1 might be the D (5 bases). From germline, CDR1 is MNHEY and CDR2 SVGAGI. This CDR3 is built from 14 residues. Trimming removed 6 bases from V and 6 bases from J, with 14 bases in between.

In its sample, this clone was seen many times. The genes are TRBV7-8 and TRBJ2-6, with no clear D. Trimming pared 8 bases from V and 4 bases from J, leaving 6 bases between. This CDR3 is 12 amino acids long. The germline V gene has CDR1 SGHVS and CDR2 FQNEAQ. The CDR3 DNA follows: TGTGCCAGCCAAACAGGGGCCAACGTCCTGACTTTC. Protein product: CASQTGANVLTF.

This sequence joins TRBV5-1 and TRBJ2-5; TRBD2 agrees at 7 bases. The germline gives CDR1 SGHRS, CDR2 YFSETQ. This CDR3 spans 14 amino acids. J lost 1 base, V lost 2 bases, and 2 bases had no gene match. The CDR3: CASSLGTTQETQYF. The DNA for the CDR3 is TGCGCCAGCAGCTTAGGGACTACCCAAGAGACCCAGTACTTC.

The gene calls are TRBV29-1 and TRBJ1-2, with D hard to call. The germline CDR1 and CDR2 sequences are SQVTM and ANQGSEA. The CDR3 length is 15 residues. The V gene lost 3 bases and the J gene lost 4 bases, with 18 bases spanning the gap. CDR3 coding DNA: TGCAGCGTTGACCTGGTACGAGCTAGAGTCTATGGCTACACCTTC. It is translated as CSVDLVRARVYGYTF.

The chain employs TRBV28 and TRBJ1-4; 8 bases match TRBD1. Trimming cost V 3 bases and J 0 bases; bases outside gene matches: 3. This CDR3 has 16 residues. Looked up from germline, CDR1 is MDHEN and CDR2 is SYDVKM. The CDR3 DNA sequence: TGTGCCAGCAGTTTGACAGGGGCATCAACTAATGAAAAACTGTTTTTT. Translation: CASSLTGASTNEKLFF.

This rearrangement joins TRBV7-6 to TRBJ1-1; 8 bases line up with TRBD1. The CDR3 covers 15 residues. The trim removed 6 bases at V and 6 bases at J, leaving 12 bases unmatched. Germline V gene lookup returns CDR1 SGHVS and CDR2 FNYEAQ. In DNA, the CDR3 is TGTGCCAGCAGAGAGAATACAGGGGGATACGCTGAAGCTTTCTTT. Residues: CASRENTGGYAEAFF.

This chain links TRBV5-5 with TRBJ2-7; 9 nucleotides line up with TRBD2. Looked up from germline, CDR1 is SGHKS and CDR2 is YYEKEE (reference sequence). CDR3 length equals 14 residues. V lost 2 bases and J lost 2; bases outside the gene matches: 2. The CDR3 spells CASSLPSGTYEQYF. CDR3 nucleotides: TGTGCCAGCAGCTTACCTAGCGGGACCTACGAGCAGTACTTC.

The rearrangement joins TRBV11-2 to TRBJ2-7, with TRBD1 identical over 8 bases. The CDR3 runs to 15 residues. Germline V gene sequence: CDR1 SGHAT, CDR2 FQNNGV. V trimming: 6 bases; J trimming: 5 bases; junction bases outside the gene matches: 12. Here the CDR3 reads CASSYPWTGRNEQYF. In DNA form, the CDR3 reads TGTGCCAGCAGTTATCCTTGGACAGGGCGGAACGAGCAGTACTTC.

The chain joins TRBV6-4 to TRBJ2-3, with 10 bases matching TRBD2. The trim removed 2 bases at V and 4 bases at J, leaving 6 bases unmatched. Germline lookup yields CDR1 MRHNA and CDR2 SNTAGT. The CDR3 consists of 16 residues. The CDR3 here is CASSDVQREGADTQYF. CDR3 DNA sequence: TGTGCCAGCAGTGACGTCCAGCGGGAGGGGGCAGATACGCAGTATTTT.

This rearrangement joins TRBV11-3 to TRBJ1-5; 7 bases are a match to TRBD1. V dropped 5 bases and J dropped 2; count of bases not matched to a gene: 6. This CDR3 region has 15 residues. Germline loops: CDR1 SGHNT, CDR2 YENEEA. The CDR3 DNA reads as TGTGCCAGCAGCCAGGGACAGTGGGGCAATCAGCCCCAGCATTTT. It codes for CASSQGQWGNQPQHF.

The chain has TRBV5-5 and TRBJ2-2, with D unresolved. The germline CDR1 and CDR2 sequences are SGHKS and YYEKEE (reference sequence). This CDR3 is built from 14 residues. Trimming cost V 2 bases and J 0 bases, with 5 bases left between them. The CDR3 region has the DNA TGTGCCAGCAGCTTCGGTGCGAACACCGGGGAGCTGTTTTTT. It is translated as CASSFGANTGELFF.

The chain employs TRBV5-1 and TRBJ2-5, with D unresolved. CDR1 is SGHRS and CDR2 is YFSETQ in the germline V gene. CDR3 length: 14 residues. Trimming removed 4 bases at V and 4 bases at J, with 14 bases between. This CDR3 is CASSLEYRRETQYF. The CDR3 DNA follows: TGCGCCAGCAGCCTAGAGTACCGACGAGAGACCCAGTACTTC.

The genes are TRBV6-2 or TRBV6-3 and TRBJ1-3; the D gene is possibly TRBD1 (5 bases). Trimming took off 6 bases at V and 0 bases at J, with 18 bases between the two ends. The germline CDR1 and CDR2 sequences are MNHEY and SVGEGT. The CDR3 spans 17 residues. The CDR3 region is CASSPKDRGASGNTIYF. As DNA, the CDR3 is TGTGCCAGCAGCCCTAAAGACAGAGGAGCCTCTGGAAACACCATATATTTT.

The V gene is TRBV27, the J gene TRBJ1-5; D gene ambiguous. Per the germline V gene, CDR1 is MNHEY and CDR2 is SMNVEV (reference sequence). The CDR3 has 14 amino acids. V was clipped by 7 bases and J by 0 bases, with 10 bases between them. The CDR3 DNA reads TGTGCCAGCAAGACATGGAATAGCAATCAGCCCCAGCATTTT. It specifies CASKTWNSNQPQHF.

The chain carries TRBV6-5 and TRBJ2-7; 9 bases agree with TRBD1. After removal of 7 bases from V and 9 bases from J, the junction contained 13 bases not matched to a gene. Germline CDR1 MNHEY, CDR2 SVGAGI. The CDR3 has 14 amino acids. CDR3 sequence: CASKPGQGAVVQYF. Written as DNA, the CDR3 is TGTGCCAGCAAACCGGGACAGGGCGCAGTTGTGCAGTACTTC.

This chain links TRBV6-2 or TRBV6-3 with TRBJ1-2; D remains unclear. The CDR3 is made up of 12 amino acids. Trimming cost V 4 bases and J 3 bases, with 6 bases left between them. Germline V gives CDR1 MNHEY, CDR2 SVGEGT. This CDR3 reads CASSFRDYGYTF. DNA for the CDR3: TGTGCCAGCAGTTTCCGGGACTATGGCTACACCTTC.

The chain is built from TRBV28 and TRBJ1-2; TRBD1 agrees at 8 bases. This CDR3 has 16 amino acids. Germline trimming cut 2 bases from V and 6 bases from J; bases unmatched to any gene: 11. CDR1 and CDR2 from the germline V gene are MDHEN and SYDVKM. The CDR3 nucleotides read TGTGCCAGCAGTTTAGTGGTGGTGGGACAGGTCAATGGCTACACCTTC. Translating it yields CASSLVVVGQVNGYTF.

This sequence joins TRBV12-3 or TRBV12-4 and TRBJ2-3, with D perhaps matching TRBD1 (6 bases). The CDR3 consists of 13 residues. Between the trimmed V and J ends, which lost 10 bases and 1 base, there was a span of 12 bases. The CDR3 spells CATKKGGTDTQYF. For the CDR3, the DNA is TGTGCCACCAAAAAGGGGGGCACAGATACGCAGTATTTT.

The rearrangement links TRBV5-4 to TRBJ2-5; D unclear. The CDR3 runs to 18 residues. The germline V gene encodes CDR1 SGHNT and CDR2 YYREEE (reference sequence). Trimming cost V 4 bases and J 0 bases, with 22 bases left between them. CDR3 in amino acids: CASSTIESWNTYQETQYF. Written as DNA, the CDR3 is TGTGCCAGCAGCACTATTGAGAGCTGGAATACATACCAAGAGACCCAGTACTTC.

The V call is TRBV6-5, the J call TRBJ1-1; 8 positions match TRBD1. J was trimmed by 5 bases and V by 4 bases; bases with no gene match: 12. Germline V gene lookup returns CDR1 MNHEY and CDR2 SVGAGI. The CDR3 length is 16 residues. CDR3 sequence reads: CASSSEIGQGKTEAFF. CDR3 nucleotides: TGTGCCAGCAGTTCGGAAATCGGACAGGGAAAGACTGAAGCTTTCTTT.

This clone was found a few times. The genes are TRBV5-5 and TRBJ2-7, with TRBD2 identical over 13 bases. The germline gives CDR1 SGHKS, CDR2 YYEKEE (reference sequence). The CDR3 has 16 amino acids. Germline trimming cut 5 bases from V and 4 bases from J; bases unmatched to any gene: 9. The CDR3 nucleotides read TGTGCCAGCAGTTTCGGACTAGCGGGAGAGATGTACGAGCAGTACTTC. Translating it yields CASSFGLAGEMYEQYF.